Shown below are 24 T cell receptor beta chains from a single sample sequenced in a study of beta chain features in type 1 diabetes (dated by TCRdb to the late 2010s). The protocol used for the library was the immunoSEQ multiplex PCR assay. The entire amount of isolated RNA was reverse transcribed using the High Capacity cDNA Reverse Transcription Kit, so the sequenced TCRB transcripts were expressed ones. TCRdb took over this immuneACCESS table, retaining in-frame rearrangements with V and J assigned. Such tables are incomplete; in checked studies, under half of the missing clones stem from an unresolved V gene, and the remainder is unexplained. The sample includes 310,000 or so clones, with 7.5% to 9% observed a single time. 0.44% of the sample lies in the top ten. Source material: central memory CD4+ T cells from blood. These receptors were obtained from a woman aged 18-29 years in good health.

There are a few counts of this clone. V is TRBV6-5 and J is TRBJ1-1; D uncertain. This CDR3 contains 15 residues. Trimming took off 6 bases at V and 1 base at J, with 15 bases between the two ends. CDR1 is MNHEY, CDR2 SVGAGI, per germline. In DNA form, the CDR3 reads TGTGCCAGCAGCCCGACTGACGGAAAGAACACTGAAGCTTTCTTT. As protein: CASSPTDGKNTEAFF.

This clone was seen many times. This chain joins TRBV5-4 and TRBJ2-1; 10 bases align to TRBD2. This CDR3 has 15 residues. V dropped 0 bases and J dropped 6; count of bases not matched to a gene: 3. Germline CDR1 and CDR2: SGHNT and YYREEE (reference sequence). The CDR3, as DNA: TGTGCCAGCAGCTTGGGCGCTAGCGGGAGCAATGAGCAGTTCTTC. It specifies CASSLGASGSNEQFF.

The chain is built from TRBV5-1 and TRBJ2-1; D ambiguous. CDR1 is SGHRS and CDR2 is YFSETQ in the germline V gene. The CDR3 covers 13 residues. Trimming took off 1 base at V and 8 bases at J, with 10 bases between the two ends. CDR3 region: CASSLTSPDEQFF. CDR3 nucleotide sequence: TGCGCCAGCAGCTTGACGTCTCCCGATGAGCAGTTCTTC. Drawing the rest from reference TRBV5-1 and TRBJ2-1, the complete variable domain is KAGVTQTPRYLIKTRGQQVTLSCSPISGHRSVSWYQQTPGQGLQFLFEYFSETQRNKGNFPGRFSGRQFSNSRSEMNVSTLELGDSALYLCASSLTSPDEQFFGPGTRLTVL.

The chain has TRBV18 and TRBJ2-4, with a possible D match to TRBD1 (5 bases). Trimming stripped 0 bases from V and 8 bases from J, with 14 bases between. Germline V gene lookup returns CDR1 KGHSH and CDR2 LQKENI. The CDR3 totals 15 residues. CDR3 bases: TGTGCCAGCTCACCACCCGCGGACACGACCGACATTCAGTACTTC. It yields the protein CASSPPADTTDIQYF.

This chain uses TRBV4-2 with TRBJ2-2; a possible D gene is TRBD2 (6 bases). The V end lost 5 bases, the J end lost 7 bases, and 11 bases lay between the germline ends. The CDR3 totals 13 residues. Germline-derived CDR1 and CDR2 are LGHNA and YNFKEQ. CDR3: CASSTQGGGELFF. Here the CDR3 DNA reads TGTGCCAGCAGCACGCAGGGAGGCGGGGAGCTGTTTTTT.

The chain employs TRBV7-2 and TRBJ2-3; tentatively, D is TRBD1 (6 bases). Germline lookup yields CDR1 SGHTA and CDR2 FQGNSA. The V gene lost 6 bases and the J gene lost 0 bases, with 10 bases spanning the gap. The CDR3 extends over 14 amino acids. The CDR3 DNA reads TGTGCCAGCAGTTTACAGGGTAGCACAGATACGCAGTATTTT. It specifies CASSLQGSTDTQYF.

This clone was seen a few times. The chain uses TRBV7-9 and TRBJ2-3; TRBD2 agrees at 14 bases. Looked up from germline, CDR1 is SEHNR and CDR2 is FQNEAQ (reference sequence). The CDR3 covers 14 residues. The J segment lost 10 bases and the V segment lost 6 bases, leaving 6 bases of the junction unmatched. Here the CDR3 DNA reads TGTGCCAGCAGGCAGGGACTAGCGGGAGTTCCGCAGTATTTT. Translating gives CASRQGLAGVPQYF.

J is TRBJ1-2 and V is TRBV7-9; D uncertain. Trimming cost V 5 bases and J 3 bases, with 22 bases left between them. Germline V gene lookup returns CDR1 SEHNR and CDR2 FQNEAQ (reference sequence). The CDR3 is made up of 17 amino acids. CDR3 nucleotides: TGTGCCAGCAGCCAGTCGGCCCGCCGGGCAGGCGACTATGGCTACACCTTC. Its protein product is CASSQSARRAGDYGYTF.

The chain combines TRBV5-6 with TRBJ2-7, with D maybe TRBD2 (5 bases). Germline V gives CDR1 SGHDT, CDR2 YYEEEE. V was pared by 3 bases and J by 1 base, with 11 bases between. CDR3 size: 14 residues. The DNA of the CDR3 is TGTGCCAGCAGCTGGGGAGTTACATCCTACGAGCAGTACTTC. This translates into CASSWGVTSYEQYF.

The gene calls are TRBV5-1 and TRBJ1-5; tentative D call: TRBD1 (6 bases). The CDR3 contains 14 residues. Germline V gene lookup returns CDR1 SGHRS and CDR2 YFSETQ. V dropped 0 bases and J dropped 6 bases, with 10 bases sitting between them. The CDR3 sequence: CASSLDREGQPQHF. The CDR3 region has the DNA TGCGCCAGCAGCTTGGACAGGGAAGGTCAGCCCCAGCATTTT.

This clone was seen a few times. This chain uses TRBV28 with TRBJ1-5, with D unresolved. The germline V gene has CDR1 MDHEN and CDR2 SYDVKM. V was trimmed by 2 bases and J by 5 bases, leaving 28 bases between them. This CDR3 spans 20 amino acids. The DNA for the CDR3 is TGTGCCAGCAGTTTAAACGGACGGCTCTCCCCAACTTCGAAAGATCAGCCCCAGCATTTT. This codes for CASSLNGRLSPTSKDQPQHF.

V gene TRBV4-1 combines with J gene TRBJ2-5; 7 bases map to TRBD2. The V gene end was trimmed by 0 bases and the J gene end by 5 bases; junction bases not matched to a gene: 21. Germline values: CDR1 MGHRA, CDR2 YSYEKL. The CDR3 loop spans 20 amino acids. CDR3 in amino acids: CASSQDLNRGGRGEVETQYF. In nucleotides, the CDR3 is TGCGCCAGCAGCCAAGATTTGAACCGCGGCGGGAGAGGGGAAGTGGAGACCCAGTACTTC.

The chain's CDR3 is CASSPPEGRNEQFF. The CDR3 nucleotides read TGTGCCAGCTCACCCCCGGAGGGGAGGAATGAGCAGTTCTTC. The chain links TRBV18 to TRBJ2-1; weak D call: TRBD2 (6 bases). Trimming shortened V by 3 bases and J by 7 bases, and 13 bases separated the two germline ends. In germline, CDR1 is KGHSH, CDR2 LQKENI. This CDR3 is 14 amino acids long.

The rearrangement joins TRBV7-2 to TRBJ1-2, with D possibly being TRBD1 (5 bases). The germline V and J ends were trimmed by 1 base and 3 bases, with 9 bases remaining between them. Looked up from germline, CDR1 is SGHTA and CDR2 is FQGNSA. The CDR3 extends over 14 amino acids. CDR3 amino acids: CASSLVQGDYGYTF. The CDR3 DNA follows: TGTGCCAGCAGCTTAGTACAAGGGGACTATGGCTACACCTTC.

The chain couples TRBV5-6 to TRBJ2-1; no clear D. The germline V gene encodes CDR1 SGHDT and CDR2 YYEEEE. The CDR3 length is 12 residues. Trimming took 0 bases from V and 10 from J, leaving 8 bases between them. CDR3 DNA: TGTGCCAGCAGCTTGGACGCTCTGGAGCAGTTCTTC. Its protein product is CASSLDALEQFF.

For this clone: The same CDR3 also results from other DNA sequences found in this sample. V is TRBV15 and J is TRBJ2-7; TRBD1 agrees at 9 bases. J gave up 4 bases and V 1 base, and 5 bases lay outside the gene matches. CDR1 LNHNV and CDR2 YYDKDF come from the germline V gene (reference sequence). The length of the CDR3 is 15 residues. The CDR3 spells CATSRGGTGSYEQYF. The CDR3 bases are TGTGCCACCAGCAGAGGAGGGACAGGGAGTTACGAGCAGTACTTC.

This clone showed up just a few times. The chain carries TRBV28 and TRBJ2-5, with 9 bases lining up with TRBD1. V was clipped by 6 bases and J by 5 bases; unmatched bases: 4. Germline CDR1 and CDR2: MDHEN and SYDVKM. CDR3 length equals 13 residues. DNA of the CDR3: TGTGCCAGCAGGGGACAGGGATATGAGACCCAGTACTTC. Residues: CASRGQGYETQYF. Using reference TRBV28 and TRBJ2-5 for the parts outside the CDR3, the full variable domain is DVKVTQSSRYLVKRTGEKVFLECVQDMDHENMFWYRQDPGLGLRLIYFSYDVKMKEKGDIPEGYSVSREKKERFSLILESASTNQTSMYLCASRGQGYETQYFGPGTRLLVL.

The rearrangement joins TRBV10-3 to TRBJ2-3; D is possibly TRBD1 (6 bases). Germline V gene data show CDR1 as ENHRY and CDR2 as SYGVKD. This CDR3 has 13 residues. Trimming cost V 6 bases and J 4 bases, with 11 bases left between them. The CDR3, as DNA: TGTGCCATCAGCTTACAGGGCTCAGATACGCAGTATTTT. Translation gives CAISLQGSDTQYF.

The chain combines TRBV6-5 with TRBJ2-5, with 7 bases lining up with TRBD2. The CDR3 loop spans 15 amino acids. Looked up from germline, CDR1 is MNHEY and CDR2 is SVGAGI. Germline trimming cut 6 bases from V and 12 bases from J; bases unmatched to any gene: 19. The CDR3 loop reads CASRGLNGRSKKEYF. Here the CDR3 DNA reads TGTGCCAGCAGAGGTCTTAACGGGAGGTCCAAGAAAGAGTACTTC.

J is TRBJ1-1 and V is TRBV7-2; no reliable D call. From germline, CDR1 is SGHTA and CDR2 FQGNSA. The CDR3 sequence is 13 residues long. V lost 5 bases, J lost 0 bases, and 7 bases lay in between. The CDR3 DNA sequence: TGTGCCAGCAGCGTAGACATGAACACTGAAGCTTTCTTT. It codes for CASSVDMNTEAFF.

This clone appeared many times. The chain combines TRBV7-2 with TRBJ2-5, with TRBD1 matching 8 bases. With 6 bases clipped from V and 4 bases from J, the junction kept 7 bases outside the gene matches. The CDR3 loop spans 14 amino acids. Germline CDR1 reads SGHTA; CDR2 reads FQGNSA. The CDR3 sequence: CASSYGQGLETQYF. The CDR3 DNA sequence: TGTGCCAGCAGTTACGGACAGGGATTAGAGACCCAGTACTTC.

This clone was seen a handful of times. The chain joins TRBV11-1 to TRBJ2-1, with 12 bases that match TRBD2. Germline lookup yields CDR1 SGHAT and CDR2 FQDESV (reference sequence). This CDR3 has 14 residues. V shed 5 bases and J 7 bases; nucleotides not matched to a gene: 3. In DNA form, the CDR3 reads TGTGCCAGCAGCGGGACTAGCGGGCAGAATGAGCAGTTCTTC. This sequence encodes CASSGTSGQNEQFF.

Comments on this clone: Other DNA sequences in this sample translate to the same CDR3. This chain connects TRBV9 to TRBJ2-3, with no clear D. Trimming cost V 0 bases and J 1 base, with 9 bases left between them. Germline V gene lookup returns CDR1 SGDLS and CDR2 YYNGEE. This CDR3 region has 15 residues. Written as DNA, the CDR3 is TGTGCCAGCAGCGTAGTCCCCGCAGGCACAGATACGCAGTATTTT. Amino acid sequence: CASSVVPAGTDTQYF.

Ten or more counts support this clone. The gene calls are TRBV7-9 and TRBJ1-4, with 8 bases aligning to TRBD1. This CDR3 is 15 amino acids long. V lost 3 bases to trimming and J lost 11 bases; unmatched junction nucleotides: 11. Germline V lookup: CDR1 SEHNR, CDR2 FQNEAQ (reference sequence). CDR3 in DNA: TGTGCCAGCAGCTTGCAGGGGGCCCCTCGATGGAAACTGTTTTTT. Translated: CASSLQGAPRWKLFF.